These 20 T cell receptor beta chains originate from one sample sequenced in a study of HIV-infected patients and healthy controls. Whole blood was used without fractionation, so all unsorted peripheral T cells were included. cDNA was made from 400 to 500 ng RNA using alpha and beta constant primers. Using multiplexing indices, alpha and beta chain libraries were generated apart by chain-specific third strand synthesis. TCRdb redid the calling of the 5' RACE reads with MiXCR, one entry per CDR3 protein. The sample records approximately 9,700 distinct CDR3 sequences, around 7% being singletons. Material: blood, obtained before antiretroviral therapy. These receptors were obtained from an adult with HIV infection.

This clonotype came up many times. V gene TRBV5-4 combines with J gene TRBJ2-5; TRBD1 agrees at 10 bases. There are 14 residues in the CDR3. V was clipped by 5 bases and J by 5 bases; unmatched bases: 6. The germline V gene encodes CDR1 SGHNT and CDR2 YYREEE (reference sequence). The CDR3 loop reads CASRGEGQGETQYF. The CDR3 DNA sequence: TGTGCCAGCAGGGGGGAGGGACAGGGGGAGACCCAGTACTTC.

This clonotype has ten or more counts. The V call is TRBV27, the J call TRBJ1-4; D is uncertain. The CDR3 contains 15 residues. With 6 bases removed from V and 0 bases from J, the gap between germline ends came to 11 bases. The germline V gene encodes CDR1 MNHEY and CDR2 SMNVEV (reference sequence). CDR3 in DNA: TGTGCCAGCAGACCCGACGGTGCAACTAATGAAAAACTGTTTTTT. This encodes CASRPDGATNEKLFF. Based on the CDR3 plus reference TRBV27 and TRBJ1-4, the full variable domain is EAQVTQNPRYLITVTGKKLTVTCSQNMNHEYMSWYRQDPGLGLRQIYYSMNVEVTDKGDVPEGYKVSRKEKRNFPLILESPSPNQTSLYFCASRPDGATNEKLFFGSGTQLSVL.

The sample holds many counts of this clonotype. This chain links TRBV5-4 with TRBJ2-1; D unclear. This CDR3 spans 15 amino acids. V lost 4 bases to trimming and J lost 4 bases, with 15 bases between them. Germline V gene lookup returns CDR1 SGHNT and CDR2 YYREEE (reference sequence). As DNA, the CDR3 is TGTGCCAGCAGCCCGCGGACCAGGATGTACAATGAGCAGTTCTTC. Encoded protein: CASSPRTRMYNEQFF.

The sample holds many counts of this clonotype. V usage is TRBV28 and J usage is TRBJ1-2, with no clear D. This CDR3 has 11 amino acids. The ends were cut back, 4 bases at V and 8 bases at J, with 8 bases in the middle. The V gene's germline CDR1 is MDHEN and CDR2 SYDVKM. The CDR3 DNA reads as TGTGCCAGCAGTTCCTACTTGGGCTACACCTTC. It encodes CASSSYLGYTF.

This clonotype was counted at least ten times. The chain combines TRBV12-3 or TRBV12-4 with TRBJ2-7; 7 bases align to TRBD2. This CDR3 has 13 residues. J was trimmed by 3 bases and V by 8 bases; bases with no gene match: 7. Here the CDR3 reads CASARLAVYEQYF. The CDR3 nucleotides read TGTGCCAGCGCCCGCCTAGCGGTCTACGAGCAGTACTTC.

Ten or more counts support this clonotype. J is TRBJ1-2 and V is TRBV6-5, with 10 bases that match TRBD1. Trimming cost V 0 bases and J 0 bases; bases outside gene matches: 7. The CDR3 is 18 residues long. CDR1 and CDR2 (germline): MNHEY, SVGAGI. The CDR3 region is CASSYSGTGAASNYGYTF. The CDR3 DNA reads TGTGCCAGCAGTTACTCCGGGACAGGGGCTGCCTCTAACTATGGCTACACCTTC.

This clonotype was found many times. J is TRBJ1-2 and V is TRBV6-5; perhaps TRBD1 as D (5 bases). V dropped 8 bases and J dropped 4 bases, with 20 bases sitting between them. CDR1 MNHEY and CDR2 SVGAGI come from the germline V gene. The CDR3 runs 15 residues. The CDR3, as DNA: TGTGCCAGCGGTCGGACAAGGGAGCGTGGCTATGGCTACACCTTC. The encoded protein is CASGRTRERGYGYTF.

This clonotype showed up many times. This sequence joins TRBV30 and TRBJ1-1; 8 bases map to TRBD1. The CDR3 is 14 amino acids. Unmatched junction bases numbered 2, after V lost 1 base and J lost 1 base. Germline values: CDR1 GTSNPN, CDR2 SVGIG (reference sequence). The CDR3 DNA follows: TGTGCCTGGAGTGGGGGACAGGCGAACACTGAAGCTTTCTTT. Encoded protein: CAWSGGQANTEAFF. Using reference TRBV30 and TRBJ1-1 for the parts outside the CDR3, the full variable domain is SQTIHQWPATLVQPVGSPLSLECTVEGTSNPNLYWYRQAAGRGLQLLFYSVGIGQISSEVPQNLSASRPQDRQFILSSKKLLLSDSGFYLCAWSGGQANTEAFFGQGTRLTVV.

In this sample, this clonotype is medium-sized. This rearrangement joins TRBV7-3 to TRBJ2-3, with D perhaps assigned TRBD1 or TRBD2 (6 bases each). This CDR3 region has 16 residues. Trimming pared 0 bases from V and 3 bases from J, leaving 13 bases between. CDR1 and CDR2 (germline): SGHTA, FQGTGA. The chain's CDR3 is CASSLTTGAGTDTQYF. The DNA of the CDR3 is TGTGCCAGCAGCTTAACGACGGGGGCGGGAACAGATACGCAGTATTTT.

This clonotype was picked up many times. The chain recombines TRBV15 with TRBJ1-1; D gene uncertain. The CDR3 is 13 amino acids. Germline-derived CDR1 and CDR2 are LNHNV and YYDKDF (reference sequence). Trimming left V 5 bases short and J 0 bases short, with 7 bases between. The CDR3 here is CATSVQMNTEAFF. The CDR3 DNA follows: TGTGCCACCAGCGTCCAGATGAACACTGAAGCTTTCTTT.

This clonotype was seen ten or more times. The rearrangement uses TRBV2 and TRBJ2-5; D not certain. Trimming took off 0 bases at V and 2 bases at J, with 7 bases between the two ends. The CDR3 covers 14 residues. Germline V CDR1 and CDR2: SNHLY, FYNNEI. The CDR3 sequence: CASSEAWGQETQYF. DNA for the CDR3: TGTGCCAGCAGTGAAGCATGGGGACAAGAGACCCAGTACTTC.

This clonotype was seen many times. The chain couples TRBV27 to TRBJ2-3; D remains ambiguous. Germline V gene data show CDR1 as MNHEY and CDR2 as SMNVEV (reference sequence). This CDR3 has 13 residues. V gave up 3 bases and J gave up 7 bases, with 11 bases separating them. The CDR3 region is CASSFAGLNTQYF. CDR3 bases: TGTGCCAGCAGTTTCGCAGGATTAAATACGCAGTATTTT.

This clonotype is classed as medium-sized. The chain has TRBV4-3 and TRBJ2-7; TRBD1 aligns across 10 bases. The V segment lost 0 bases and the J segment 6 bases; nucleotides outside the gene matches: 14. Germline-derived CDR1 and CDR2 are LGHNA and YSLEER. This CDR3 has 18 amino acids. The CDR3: CASSQDRTGTGAPGEQYF. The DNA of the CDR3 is TGCGCCAGCAGCCAAGATCGAACCGGGACAGGGGCGCCGGGCGAGCAGTACTTC.

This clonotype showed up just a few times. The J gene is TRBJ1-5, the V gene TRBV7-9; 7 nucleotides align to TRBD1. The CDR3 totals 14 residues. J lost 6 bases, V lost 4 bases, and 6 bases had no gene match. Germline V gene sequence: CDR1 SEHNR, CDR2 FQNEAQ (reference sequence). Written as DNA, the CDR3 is TGTGCCAGCAGCTCCACAGGGGACGGTCAGCCCCAGCATTTT. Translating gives CASSSTGDGQPQHF.

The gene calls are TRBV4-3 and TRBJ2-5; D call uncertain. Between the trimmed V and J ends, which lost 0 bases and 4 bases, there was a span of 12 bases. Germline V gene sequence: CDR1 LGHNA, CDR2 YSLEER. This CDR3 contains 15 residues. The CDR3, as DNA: TGCGCCAGCAGCCAAGATGAGGCACGACCAGAGACCCAGTACTTC. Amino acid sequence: CASSQDEARPETQYF.

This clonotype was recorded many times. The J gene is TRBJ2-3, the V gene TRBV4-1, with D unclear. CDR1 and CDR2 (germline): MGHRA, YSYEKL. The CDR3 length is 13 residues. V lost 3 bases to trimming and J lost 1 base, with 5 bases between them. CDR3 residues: CASSQVGTDTQYF. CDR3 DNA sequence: TGCGCCAGCAGCCAGGTTGGCACAGATACGCAGTATTTT.

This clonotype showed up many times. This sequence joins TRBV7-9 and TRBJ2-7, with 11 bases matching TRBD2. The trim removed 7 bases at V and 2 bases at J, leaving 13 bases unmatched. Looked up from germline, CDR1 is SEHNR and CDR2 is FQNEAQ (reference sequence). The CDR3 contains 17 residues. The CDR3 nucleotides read TGTGCCAGCACCGGAGGGGCTAGCGGGGGGATAACCTACGAGCAGTACTTC. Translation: CASTGGASGGITYEQYF.

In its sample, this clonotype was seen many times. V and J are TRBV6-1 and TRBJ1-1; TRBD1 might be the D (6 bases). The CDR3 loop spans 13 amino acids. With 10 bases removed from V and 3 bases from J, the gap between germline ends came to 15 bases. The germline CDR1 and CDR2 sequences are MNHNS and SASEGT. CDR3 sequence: CANRVLRDTEAFF. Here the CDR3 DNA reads TGTGCCAACAGGGTGCTACGGGACACTGAAGCTTTCTTT.

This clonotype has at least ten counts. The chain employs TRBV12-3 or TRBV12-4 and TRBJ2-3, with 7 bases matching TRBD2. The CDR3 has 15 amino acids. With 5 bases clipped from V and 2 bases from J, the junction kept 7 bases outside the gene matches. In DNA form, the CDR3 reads TGTGCCAGCAGTCGGACTAGTATGGCCACAGATACGCAGTATTTT. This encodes CASSRTSMATDTQYF.

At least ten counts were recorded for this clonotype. Written as DNA, the CDR3 is TGTGCCTGGACCACGGGACAGTCATTGGGTGCAGATACGCAGTATTTT. Translation gives CAWTTGQSLGADTQYF. V usage is TRBV30 and J usage is TRBJ2-3, with TRBD1 matching 7 bases. This CDR3 spans 16 amino acids. V trimming: 4 bases; J trimming: 4 bases; junction bases outside the gene matches: 14. The V gene's germline CDR1 is GTSNPN and CDR2 SVGIG (reference sequence). Drawing the rest from reference TRBV30 and TRBJ2-3, the complete variable domain is SQTIHQWPATLVQPVGSPLSLECTVEGTSNPNLYWYRQAAGRGLQLLFYSVGIGQISSEVPQNLSASRPQDRQFILSSKKLLLSDSGFYLCAWTTGQSLGADTQYFGPGTRLTVL.